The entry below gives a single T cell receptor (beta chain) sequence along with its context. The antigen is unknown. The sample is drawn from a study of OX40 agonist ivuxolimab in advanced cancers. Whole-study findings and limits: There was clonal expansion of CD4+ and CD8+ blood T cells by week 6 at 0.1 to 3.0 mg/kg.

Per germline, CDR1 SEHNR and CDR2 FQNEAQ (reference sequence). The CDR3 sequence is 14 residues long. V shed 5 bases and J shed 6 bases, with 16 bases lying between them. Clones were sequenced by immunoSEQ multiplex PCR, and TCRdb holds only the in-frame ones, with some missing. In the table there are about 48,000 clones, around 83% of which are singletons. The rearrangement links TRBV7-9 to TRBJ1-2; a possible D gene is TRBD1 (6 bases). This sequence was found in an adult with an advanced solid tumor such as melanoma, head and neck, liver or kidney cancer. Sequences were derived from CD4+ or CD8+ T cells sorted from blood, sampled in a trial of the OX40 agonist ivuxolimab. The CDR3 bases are TGTGCCAGCAGCCACACCTGGACAGTTAATGGCTACACCTTC. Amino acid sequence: CASSHTWTVNGYTF.